The sample holds a few counts of the clone carrying this TCR beta chain. The data were taken from a study of blood T cells in healthy people across ages. Germline V gives CDR1 MNHEY, CDR2 SVGAGI. The CDR3 extends over 13 amino acids. PCR was performed a second time for about 6 to 12 cycles using a sample-barcoded 5' primer and a J-beta primer mix. A single record per CDR3 protein comes from TCRdb applying MiXCR to the 5' RACE reads. Seen here are 800,000 or so distinct CDR3 sequences, around 25% observed once, and the top ten hold approximately 4%. These same records also appear under a second study, on T cells of mothers and their children.

Sequenced sample: blood. The sequence came from a boy aged 10-17 years in good health. The chain is built from TRBV6-5 and TRBJ2-1; no firm D call. The J call may be in error: the DNA end matches TRBJ2-7 better. The CDR3 DNA reads TGTGCCAGCAGTCGCTACGACGGCTACGAGCAGTACTTC. This gives the protein CASSRYDGYEQYF.